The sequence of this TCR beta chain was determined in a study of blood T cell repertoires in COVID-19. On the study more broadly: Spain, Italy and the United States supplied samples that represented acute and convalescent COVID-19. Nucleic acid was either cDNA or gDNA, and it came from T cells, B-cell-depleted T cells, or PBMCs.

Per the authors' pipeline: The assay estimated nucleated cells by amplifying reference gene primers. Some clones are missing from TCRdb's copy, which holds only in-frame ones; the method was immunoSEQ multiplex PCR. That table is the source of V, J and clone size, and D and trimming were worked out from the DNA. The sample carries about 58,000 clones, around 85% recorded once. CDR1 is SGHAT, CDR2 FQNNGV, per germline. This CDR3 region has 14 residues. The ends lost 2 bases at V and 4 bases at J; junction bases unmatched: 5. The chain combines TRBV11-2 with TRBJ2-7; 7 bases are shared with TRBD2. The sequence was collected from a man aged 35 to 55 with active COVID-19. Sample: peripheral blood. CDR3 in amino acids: CASSLWGGRYEQYF. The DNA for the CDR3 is TGTGCCAGCAGCTTATGGGGGGGGAGATACGAGCAGTACTTC. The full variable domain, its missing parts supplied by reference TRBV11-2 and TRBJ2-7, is EAGVAQSPRYKIIEKRQSVAFWCNPISGHATLYWYQQILGQGPKLLIQFQNNGVVDDSQLPKDRFSAERLKGVDSTLKIQPAKLEDSAVYLCASSLWGGRYEQYFGPGTRLTVT.